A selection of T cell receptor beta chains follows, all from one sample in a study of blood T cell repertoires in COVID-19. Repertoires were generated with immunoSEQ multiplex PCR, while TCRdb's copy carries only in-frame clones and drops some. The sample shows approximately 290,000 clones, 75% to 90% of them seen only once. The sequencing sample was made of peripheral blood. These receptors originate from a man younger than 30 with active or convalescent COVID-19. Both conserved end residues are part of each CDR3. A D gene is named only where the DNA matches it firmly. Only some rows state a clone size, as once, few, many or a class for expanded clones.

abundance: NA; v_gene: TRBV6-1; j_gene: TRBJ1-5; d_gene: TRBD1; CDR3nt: TGTGCCAGCAGTGTAGACAGGGTTGTTGGCAATCAGCCCCAGCATTTT; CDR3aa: CASSVDRVVGNQPQHF
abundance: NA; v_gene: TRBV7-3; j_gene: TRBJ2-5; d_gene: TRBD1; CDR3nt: TGTGCCAGCAGCTTAACAGGGGGCCTGGAGACCCAGTACTTC; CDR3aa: CASSLTGGLETQYF
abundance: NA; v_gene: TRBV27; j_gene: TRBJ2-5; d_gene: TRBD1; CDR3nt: TGTGCCAGCAGTTTACAGGGGGCCCAAGAGACCCAGTACTTC; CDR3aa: CASSLQGAQETQYF
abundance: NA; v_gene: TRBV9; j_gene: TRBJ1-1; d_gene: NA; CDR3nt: TGTGCCAGCAGCTCCGTAGATGTCGCTATCCCTGAAGCTTTCTTT; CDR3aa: CASSSVDVAIPEAFF
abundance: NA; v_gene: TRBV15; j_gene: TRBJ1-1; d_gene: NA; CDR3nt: TGTGCCACCAGCGAACAGGCGATAGGCGCTGAAGCTTTCTTT; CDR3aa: CATSEQAIGAEAFF
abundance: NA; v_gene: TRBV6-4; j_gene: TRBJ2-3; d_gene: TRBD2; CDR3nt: TGTGCCAGCAGTGCCGGGACTAGGGAGGCAGATACGCAGTATTTT; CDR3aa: CASSAGTREADTQYF
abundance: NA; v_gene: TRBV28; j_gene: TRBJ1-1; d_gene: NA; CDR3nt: TGTGCCACCAGTACAAGTGGCACTGAAGCTTTCTTT; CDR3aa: CATSTSGTEAFF
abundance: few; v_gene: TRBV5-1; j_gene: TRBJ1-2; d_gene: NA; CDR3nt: TGCGCCAGCAGTCCGCTTAACTCGGGGGATCGGGGCTACACCTTC; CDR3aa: CASSPLNSGDRGYTF
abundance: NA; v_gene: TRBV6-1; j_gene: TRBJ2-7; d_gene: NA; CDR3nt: TGTGCCAGCAGTGATGGGGCGGGGCCAGCCTACGAGCAGTACTTC; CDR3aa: CASSDGAGPAYEQYF
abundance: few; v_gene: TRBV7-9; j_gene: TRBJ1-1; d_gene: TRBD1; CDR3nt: TGTGCCAGCAGCCGGGGGACAGGGGGCTATGAAGCTTTCTTT; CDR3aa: CASSRGTGGYEAFF
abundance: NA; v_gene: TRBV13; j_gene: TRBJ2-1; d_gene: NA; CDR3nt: TGTGCCAGCAGCTTAGTGGGACTGGCGGCTGAGCAGTTCTTC; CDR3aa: CASSLVGLAAEQFF
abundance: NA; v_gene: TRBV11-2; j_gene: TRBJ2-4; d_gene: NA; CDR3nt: TGTGCCAGCAGCTTAGTGCCCATCCCCATCGGGACTAACATTCAGTACTTC; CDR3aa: CASSLVPIPIGTNIQYF
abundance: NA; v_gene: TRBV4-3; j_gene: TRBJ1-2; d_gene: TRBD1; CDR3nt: TGCGCCAGCAGCCAAGATACAGGGGGGAACAGTATCGTCGACTACACCTTC; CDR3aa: CASSQDTGGNSIVDYTF
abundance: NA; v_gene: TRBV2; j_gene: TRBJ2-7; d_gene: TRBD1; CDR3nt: TGTGCCAGCAGTTTTGGGACAGGAGCTTTCGAGCAGTACTTC; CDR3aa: CASSFGTGAFEQYF
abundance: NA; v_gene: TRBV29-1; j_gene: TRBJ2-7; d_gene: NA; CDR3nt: TGCAGCGTTGGCGGTTCTGGCAGGGGATTCGAGCAGTACTTC; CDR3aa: CSVGGSGRGFEQYF
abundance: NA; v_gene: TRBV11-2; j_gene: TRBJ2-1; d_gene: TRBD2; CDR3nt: TGTGCCAGCAGTATTAAGCGGGGACTCAACAATGAGCAGTTCTTC; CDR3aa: CASSIKRGLNNEQFF
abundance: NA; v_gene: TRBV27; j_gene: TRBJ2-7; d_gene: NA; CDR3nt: TGTGCCAGCAGTTACTACAGGGCTTCCCCCAACGAGCAGTACTTC; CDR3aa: CASSYYRASPNEQYF
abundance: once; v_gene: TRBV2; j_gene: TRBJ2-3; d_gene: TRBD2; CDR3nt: TGTGCCAGCAGTACTAGCGGGGGACACACAGATACGCAGTATTTT; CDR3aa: CASSTSGGHTDTQYF
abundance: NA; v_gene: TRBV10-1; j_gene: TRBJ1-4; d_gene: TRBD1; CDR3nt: TGCGCCAGCATTTCCGGGACAGGGGGTGAAAAACTGTTTTTT; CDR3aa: CASISGTGGEKLFF
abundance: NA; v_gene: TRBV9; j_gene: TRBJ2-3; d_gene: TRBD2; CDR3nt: TGTGCCAGCTCGGCTAGCGGGAGTCACCCAGATACGCAGTATTTT; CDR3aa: CASSASGSHPDTQYF
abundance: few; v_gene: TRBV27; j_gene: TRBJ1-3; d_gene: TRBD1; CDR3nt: TGTGCCAGCAGTTCACCGGGACAGGGAGGAGGAAACACCATATATTTT; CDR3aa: CASSSPGQGGGNTIYF
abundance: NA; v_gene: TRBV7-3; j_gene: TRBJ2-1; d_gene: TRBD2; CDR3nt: TGTGCCAGCAGCTTATCCCCCGGAGCCGGGACTAGCGGGAGGGCCTTATTTAATGAGCAGTTCTTC; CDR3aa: CASSLSPGAGTSGRALFNEQFF
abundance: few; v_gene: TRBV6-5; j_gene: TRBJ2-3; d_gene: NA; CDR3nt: TGTGCCAGCAGATTCCCCGGCACAGATACGCAGTATTTT; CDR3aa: CASRFPGTDTQYF
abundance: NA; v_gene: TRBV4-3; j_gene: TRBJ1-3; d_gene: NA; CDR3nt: TGCGCCAGCAGCCAAGATCTGAACCCGAGGAACACCATATATTTT; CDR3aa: CASSQDLNPRNTIYF